The 23 T cell receptor beta chains given below trace back to one sample, sequenced in a study of cytomegalovirus exposure and HLA in healthy donors. In the PCR, 60 Vbeta and 13 Jbeta primers were used. Sequencing was performed with immunoSEQ multiplex PCR; in TCRdb, only in-frame clones are kept and a portion is missing. This repertoire shows under 200,000 clones, 65% to 85% found once; its top ten account for around 6.1%. Sequenced input: PBMCs. The receptors originated from a woman aged 30 to 39 in good health and CMV-seropositive.

The chain recombines TRBV23-1 with TRBJ2-7, with 11 bases identical to TRBD2. TRBV23-1 belongs to the ORF category, with a function that is uncertain. The CDR3 loop spans 21 amino acids. With V trimmed by 0 bases and J by 0 bases, 16 bases remained unmatched. For the CDR3, the DNA is TGCGCCAGCAGTCAATCGCGTGGGACTAGCGGAAGACCAAGGAGCTCCTACGAGCAGTACTTC. Residues: CASSQSRGTSGRPRSSYEQYF.

As regards this clone: The germline gene is not matched at one end of the junction; a read error may be the cause. J is TRBJ1-5 and V is TRBV6-6; no definite D call. The length of the CDR3 is 16 residues. Germline V gives CDR1 MNHNY, CDR2 SVGAGI (reference sequence). CDR3 region: CASSYPLPDSNRPQHF. In nucleotides, the CDR3 is TGTGCCAGCAGTTACCCTTTACCCGATAGCAATCGGCCCCAGCATTTT.

V is TRBV6-5 and J is TRBJ1-2, with 8 bases fitting TRBD1. Germline assignment: CDR1 MNHEY and CDR2 SVGAGI. V was clipped by 6 bases and J by 4 bases; unmatched bases: 4. The CDR3 has 13 residues. The CDR3 region is CASRDRGSYGYTF. The DNA of the CDR3 is TGTGCCAGCAGAGACAGGGGATCCTATGGCTACACCTTC.

The rearrangement joins TRBV27 to TRBJ2-2; possible D gene TRBD1, 6 bases. The CDR3 extends over 15 amino acids. Germline CDR1 is MNHEY and CDR2 is SMNVEV (reference sequence). Trimming cost V 2 bases and J 0 bases, with 7 bases left between them. CDR3 DNA: TGTGCCAGCAGTTTAAGGACAGCGAACACCGGGGAGCTGTTTTTT. Its translation is CASSLRTANTGELFF.

CDR3 protein: CASSQDAQGGIVYTF. The DNA for the CDR3 is TGTGCCAGCAGCCAAGATGCACAGGGGGGAATCGTCTACACCTTC. The J gene is TRBJ1-2, the V gene TRBV14; 8 bases line up with TRBD1. This CDR3 contains 15 residues. V shed 0 bases, J shed 10 bases, and the junction held 10 bases outside the gene matches. The germline V gene encodes CDR1 SGHDN and CDR2 FVKESK.

This chain links TRBV11-3 with TRBJ2-1; 11 positions match TRBD2. The CDR3 consists of 16 residues. In germline, CDR1 is SGHNT, CDR2 YENEEA. V lost 2 bases and J lost 9; bases outside the gene matches: 9. The CDR3 loop is CASSLTLAGVFGEQFF. The CDR3 DNA reads as TGTGCCAGCAGCTTAACACTAGCGGGAGTATTCGGTGAGCAGTTCTTC.

This sequence joins TRBV27 and TRBJ1-5, with D hard to call. Trimming removed 10 bases from V and 5 bases from J, with 18 bases in between. Germline V CDR1 and CDR2: MNHEY, SMNVEV (reference sequence). CDR3 length: 14 amino acids. This CDR3 reads CATRRDGVDQPQHF. The DNA for the CDR3 is TGTGCCACCAGAAGAGACGGGGTTGATCAGCCCCAGCATTTT.

The rearrangement uses TRBV7-9 and TRBJ1-1, with D possibly TRBD1 on 5 matching bases. Per the germline V gene, CDR1 is SEHNR and CDR2 is FQNEAQ (reference sequence). There are 15 residues in the CDR3. V lost 0 bases and J 1 base, leaving 9 bases between the germline ends. The CDR3: CASSLAGGGNTEAFF. CDR3 sequence (DNA): TGTGCCAGCAGCTTAGCTGGGGGAGGGAACACTGAAGCTTTCTTT.

The chain employs TRBV7-9 and TRBJ2-1, with 11 bases aligning to TRBD1. V lost 0 bases to trimming and J lost 8 bases; unmatched junction nucleotides: 12. The germline gives CDR1 SEHNR, CDR2 FQNEAQ (reference sequence). This CDR3 has 18 amino acids. The CDR3 region has the DNA TGTGCCAGCAGCTTAGCCTCCCCCGGGACAGGGGGGATCGATGAGCAGTTCTTC. Encoded protein: CASSLASPGTGGIDEQFF.

A single count supports this clone. This chain joins TRBV6-5 and TRBJ2-7; D is ambiguous. Germline assignment: CDR1 MNHEY and CDR2 SVGAGI. V was clipped by 6 bases and J by 7 bases, with 19 bases between them. The length of the CDR3 is 14 residues. The CDR3: CASRSWIQAREQYF. The CDR3 nucleotides are TGTGCCAGCAGGTCCTGGATCCAAGCCAGGGAGCAGTACTTC.

The chain uses TRBV19 and TRBJ2-1; TRBD2 matches at 9 bases. V trimming: 7 bases; J trimming: 8 bases; junction bases outside the gene matches: 6. This CDR3 is 13 amino acids long. Per the germline V gene, CDR1 is LNHDA and CDR2 is SQIVND (reference sequence). The CDR3 DNA is TGTGCCAGTAAGTTGCGGGGGGGCCATGAGCAGTTCTTC. This sequence encodes CASKLRGGHEQFF.

V gene TRBV6-1 combines with J gene TRBJ1-5; the D is unclear. Germline values: CDR1 MNHNS, CDR2 SASEGT. The CDR3 has 15 amino acids. Trimming pared 4 bases from V and 0 bases from J, leaving 10 bases between. CDR3 bases: TGTGCCAGCAGTGCTCGGCAGGATAGCAATCAGCCCCAGCATTTT. It is translated as CASSARQDSNQPQHF.

The chain carries TRBV2 and TRBJ1-2; no definite D call. Germline CDR1 SNHLY, CDR2 FYNNEI. The CDR3 has 14 residues. V gave up 3 bases and J gave up 5 bases, with 13 bases separating them. The DNA for the CDR3 is TGTGCCAGCAGTGACCGCTACCCCCTTTATGGCTACACCTTC. This encodes CASSDRYPLYGYTF.

The genes are TRBV2 and TRBJ2-5, with 9 bases aligning to TRBD1. Germline CDR1 SNHLY, CDR2 FYNNEI. This CDR3 region has 14 residues. The trim removed 7 bases at V and 4 bases at J, leaving 7 bases unmatched. The CDR3 protein is CASKGQGDRETQYF. The CDR3 nucleotides read TGTGCCAGCAAGGGACAGGGCGACAGAGAGACCCAGTACTTC.

This chain joins TRBV4-1 and TRBJ2-7, with 8 bases lining up with TRBD1. Germline V gives CDR1 MGHRA, CDR2 YSYEKL. V shed 1 base, J shed 6 bases, and the junction held 8 bases outside the gene matches. The CDR3 is 15 amino acids. CDR3 region: CASSQAGTGLFEQYF. In DNA, the CDR3 is TGCGCCAGCAGCCAAGCCGGGACAGGCCTCTTCGAGCAGTACTTC.

This rearrangement joins TRBV12-2 to TRBJ2-3; the D segment call TRBD2 is taken from the table without a DNA check. TRBV12-2 is listed as a pseudogene. CDR3 size: 16 residues. CDR3 region: CASRPRLPARTDTQYF. The DNA of the CDR3 is TGTGCAAGTCGCCCACGACTCCCGGCCCGCACAGATACGCAGTATTTT.

V is TRBV5-6 and J is TRBJ2-7; 7 nucleotides align to TRBD1. This CDR3 spans 14 amino acids. J gave up 3 bases and V 4 bases, and 7 bases lay outside the gene matches. Per the germline V gene, CDR1 is SGHDT and CDR2 is YYEEEE. DNA for the CDR3: TGTGCCAGCAGCCCTGGGACAGCGAACTACGAGCAGTACTTC. Protein: CASSPGTANYEQYF.

The rearrangement joins TRBV5-6 to TRBJ2-3; D is uncertain. The CDR3 runs to 14 residues. The germline V gene encodes CDR1 SGHDT and CDR2 YYEEEE. Trimming pared 0 bases from V and 1 base from J, leaving 6 bases between. The CDR3 region has the DNA TGTGCCAGCAGCTTGGAACTCCGCACAGATACGCAGTATTTT. It encodes CASSLELRTDTQYF.

This chain uses TRBV13 with TRBJ2-1; TRBD2 matches 13 bases. V trimming: 5 bases; J trimming: 10 bases; junction bases outside the gene matches: 11. CDR1 is PRHDT, CDR2 FYEKMQ, per germline (reference sequence). CDR3 length: 16 amino acids. The CDR3 region is CASSPSTSGRAREQFF. CDR3 DNA sequence: TGTGCCAGCAGCCCCTCCACTAGCGGGAGGGCCAGGGAGCAGTTCTTC.

The rearrangement joins TRBV5-1 to TRBJ2-7; 7 bases agree with TRBD1. This CDR3 spans 15 amino acids. V shed 5 bases, J shed 0 bases, and the junction held 8 bases outside the gene matches. Germline V gene sequence: CDR1 SGHRS, CDR2 YFSETQ. The CDR3 region has the DNA TGCGCCAGCAGTCTGGACGGGACAGACTCCTACGAGCAGTACTTC. This sequence encodes CASSLDGTDSYEQYF. The variable domain in full, completed from reference TRBV5-1 and TRBJ2-7, reads KAGVTQTPRYLIKTRGQQVTLSCSPISGHRSVSWYQQTPGQGLQFLFEYFSETQRNKGNFPGRFSGRQFSNSRSEMNVSTLELGDSALYLCASSLDGTDSYEQYFGPGTRLTVT.

J is TRBJ2-7 and V is TRBV5-6; 11 bases fit TRBD1. The ends lost 4 bases at V and 3 bases at J; junction bases unmatched: 9. The CDR3 has 16 amino acids. CDR1 is SGHDT, CDR2 YYEEEE, per germline. CDR3 region: CASSPSLGTGGYEQYF. CDR3 nucleotides: TGTGCCAGCAGCCCCTCACTAGGGACAGGGGGCTACGAGCAGTACTTC. Full variable domain (missing parts from reference TRBV5-6 and TRBJ2-7): DAGVTQSPTHLIKTRGQQVTLRCSPKSGHDTVSWYQQALGQGPQFIFQYYEEEERQRGNFPDRFSGHQFPNYSSELNVNALLLGDSALYLCASSPSLGTGGYEQYFGPGTRLTVT.

V usage is TRBV21-1 and J usage is TRBJ2-6; the table calls TRBD2, which could not be checked here. TRBV21-1 is designated a pseudogene. CDR3 length: 14 residues. Here the CDR3 DNA reads TGTGCCAGCAGCTCCGCGGCGGGGGCCAACGTCCTGACTTTC. Translation gives CASSSAAGANVLTF.

The chain is built from TRBV7-9 and TRBJ2-2, with 7 bases identical to TRBD1. Germline V gene lookup returns CDR1 SEHNR and CDR2 FQNEAQ (reference sequence). This CDR3 spans 16 amino acids. The V and J ends lost 3 bases and 0 bases, in that order; junction bases with no gene match: 4. The CDR3, as DNA: TGTGCCAGCAGCTTCCTGGGACAGTCGAACACCGGGGAGCTGTTTTTT. It codes for CASSFLGQSNTGELFF. Based on the CDR3 plus reference TRBV7-9 and TRBJ2-2, the full variable domain is DTGVSQNPRHKITKRGQNVTFRCDPISEHNRLYWYRQTLGQGPEFLTYFQNEAQLEKSRLLSDRFSAERPKGSFSTLEIQRTEQGDSAMYLCASSFLGQSNTGELFFGEGSRLTVL.